This T cell receptor (beta chain) was captured in a study of cytomegalovirus exposure and HLA in healthy donors. Study findings and constraints: Rarity held for most TCR sequences, but there were some public TCRs that occurred in many donors. Several of the most significant clusters appeared, in a later analysis, to be linked to common viral pathogens.

Regarding this clone: The antigen is undetermined.

V shed 1 base and J shed 5 bases, with 14 bases lying between them. This CDR3 has 15 amino acids. CDR1 is SGHTA, CDR2 FQGNSA, per germline. Primers: 60 Vbeta forward and 13 Jbeta reverse. Libraries were prepared by immunoSEQ multiplex PCR; TCRdb keeps only in-frame clonotypes and omits some of them. The table records some 200,000 clones, 82% of them present only once. The sample taken for sequencing was PBMCs. The receptor's source is a woman under 30 in good health and CMV-seronegative. The chain employs TRBV7-2 and TRBJ2-5; D is possibly TRBD2 (7 bases). The CDR3 spells CASSLVWGRGETQYF. CDR3 nucleotides: TGTGCCAGCAGCTTAGTCTGGGGGAGGGGGGAGACCCAGTACTTC.